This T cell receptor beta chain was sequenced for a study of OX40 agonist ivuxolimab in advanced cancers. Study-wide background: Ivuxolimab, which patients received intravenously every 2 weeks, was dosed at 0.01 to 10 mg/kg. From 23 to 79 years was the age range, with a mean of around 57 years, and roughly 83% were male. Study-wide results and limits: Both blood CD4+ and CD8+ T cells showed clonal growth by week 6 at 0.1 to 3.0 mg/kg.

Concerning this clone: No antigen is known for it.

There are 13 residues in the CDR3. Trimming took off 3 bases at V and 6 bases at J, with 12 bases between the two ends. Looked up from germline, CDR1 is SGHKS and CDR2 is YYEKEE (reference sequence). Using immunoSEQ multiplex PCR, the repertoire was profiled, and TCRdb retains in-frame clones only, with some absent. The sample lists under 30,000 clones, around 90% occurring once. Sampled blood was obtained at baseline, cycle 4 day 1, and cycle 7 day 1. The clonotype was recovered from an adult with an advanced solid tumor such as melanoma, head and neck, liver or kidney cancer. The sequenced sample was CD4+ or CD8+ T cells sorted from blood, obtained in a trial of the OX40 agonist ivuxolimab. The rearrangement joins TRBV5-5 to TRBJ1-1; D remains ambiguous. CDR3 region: CASSWPGGSEAFF. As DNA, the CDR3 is TGTGCCAGCAGCTGGCCGGGCGGTTCTGAAGCTTTCTTT.